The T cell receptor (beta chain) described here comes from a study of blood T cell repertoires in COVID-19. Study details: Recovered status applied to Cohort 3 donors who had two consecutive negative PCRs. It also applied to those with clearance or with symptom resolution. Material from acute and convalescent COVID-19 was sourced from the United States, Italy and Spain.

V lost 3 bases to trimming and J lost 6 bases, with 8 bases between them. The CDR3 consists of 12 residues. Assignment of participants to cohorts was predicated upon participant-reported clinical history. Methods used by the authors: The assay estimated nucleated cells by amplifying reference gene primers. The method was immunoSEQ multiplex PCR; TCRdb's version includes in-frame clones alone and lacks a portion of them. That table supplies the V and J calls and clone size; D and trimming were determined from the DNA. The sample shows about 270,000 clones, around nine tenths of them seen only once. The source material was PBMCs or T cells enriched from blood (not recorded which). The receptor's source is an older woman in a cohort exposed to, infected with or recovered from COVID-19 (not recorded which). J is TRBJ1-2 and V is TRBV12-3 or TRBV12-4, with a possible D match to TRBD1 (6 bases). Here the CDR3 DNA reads TGTGCCAGCAGTTTTCGGACAGATGGCTACACCTTC. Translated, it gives CASSFRTDGYTF.